These 9 T cell receptor beta chains were all obtained from the same sample, sequenced in a study of blood T cell repertoires in COVID-19. Some clones are missing from TCRdb's copy, which holds only in-frame ones; the method was immunoSEQ multiplex PCR. The table includes 50,000 to 75,000 clones, around 85% detected once. Source material: peripheral blood. Receptor source: a woman older than 75 with active or convalescent COVID-19.

The rearrangement uses TRBV23-1 and TRBJ1-2; 7 bases match TRBD1. TRBV23-1 is an ORF, with its function uncertain. J lost 6 bases, V lost 7 bases, and 2 bases had no gene match. This CDR3 is built from 11 residues. Written as DNA, the CDR3 is TGCGCCAGCACCACAGGGGATGGCTACACCTTC. Its translation is CASTTGDGYTF.

The chain is built from TRBV5-1 and TRBJ1-1; no clear D gene. The germline V gene encodes CDR1 SGHRS and CDR2 YFSETQ. CDR3 length: 14 amino acids. V was trimmed by 7 bases and J by 2 bases, leaving 15 bases between them. This CDR3 is CASQFGSGNTEAFF. The CDR3 DNA reads as TGCGCCAGCCAATTTGGATCAGGAAACACTGAAGCTTTCTTT.

V and J are TRBV4-1 and TRBJ2-1; 9 bases are shared with TRBD2. Trimming removed 2 bases from V and 2 bases from J; junction bases left unmatched: 4. There are 16 residues in the CDR3. Germline assignment: CDR1 MGHRA and CDR2 YSYEKL. CDR3 in amino acids: CASSQPSSGAYNEQFF. The DNA of the CDR3 is TGCGCCAGCAGCCAACCTTCTAGCGGGGCCTACAATGAGCAGTTCTTC.

The chain couples TRBV11-2 to TRBJ1-5; 7 nucleotides line up with TRBD1. CDR1 is SGHAT, CDR2 FQNNGV, per germline. This CDR3 comprises 13 residues. J gave up 6 bases and V 5 bases, and 4 bases lay outside the gene matches. The CDR3 DNA sequence: TGTGCCAGCAGCGAAGACAGGGCTCAGCCCCAGCATTTT. Translated: CASSEDRAQPQHF.

This chain joins TRBV11-2 and TRBJ1-2; D is unresolved. The germline CDR1 and CDR2 sequences are SGHAT and FQNNGV. Trimming took off 3 bases at V and 2 bases at J, with 16 bases between the two ends. CDR3 size: 16 residues. The CDR3 coding sequence is TGTGCCAGCAGCTTGGGAGGTCGAAGGGCAAACTATGGCTACACCTTC. It yields the protein CASSLGGRRANYGYTF.

V gene TRBV5-1 combines with J gene TRBJ2-7; 12 positions match TRBD2. V trimming: 4 bases; J trimming: 2 bases; junction bases outside the gene matches: 4. There are 15 residues in the CDR3. CDR1 SGHRS and CDR2 YFSETQ come from the germline V gene. The DNA for the CDR3 is TGCGCCAGCAGCCTAGCTAGCGGGGGGGCCTACGAGCAGTACTTC. Its translation is CASSLASGGAYEQYF.

This clone was picked up one time. The chain links TRBV12-3 or TRBV12-4 to TRBJ1-1, with D perhaps TRBD1 (6 bases). The CDR3 extends over 12 amino acids. V dropped 5 bases and J dropped 5 bases, with 9 bases sitting between them. This CDR3 reads CASSAQGTEAFF. The CDR3 DNA reads as TGTGCCAGCAGTGCACAGGGTACTGAAGCTTTCTTT.

This chain connects TRBV13 to TRBJ1-1, with 7 positions matching TRBD1. Germline CDR1 is PRHDT and CDR2 is FYEKMQ (reference sequence). CDR3 size: 15 residues. J gave up 1 base and V 3 bases, and 5 bases lay outside the gene matches. The CDR3, as DNA: TGTGCCAGCAGCTTCCCCGGGACAGCGAACACTGAAGCTTTCTTT. As protein: CASSFPGTANTEAFF.

The chain has TRBV9 and TRBJ1-3, with D perhaps matching TRBD1 (5 bases). The V gene's germline CDR1 is SGDLS and CDR2 YYNGEE. The CDR3 covers 13 residues. V was trimmed by 0 bases and J by 4 bases, leaving 5 bases between them. CDR3 sequence: CASSVGGGNTIYF. CDR3 DNA: TGTGCCAGCAGCGTAGGGGGCGGAAACACCATATATTTT.